The T cell receptor beta chain under discussion was sequenced for a study of blood T cell repertoires in COVID-19. Study context: COVID-19 samples, acute and convalescent, were from the United States, Italy and Spain.

The count of this clone is one. The data were produced by immunoSEQ multiplex PCR, yet TCRdb's version contains in-frame clones alone and is incomplete. The sample lists over 100,000 clones; around 90% were seen once. This TCR was recovered from a man between 18 and 35 years old with acute or convalescent COVID-19. Sample: peripheral blood.

CDR3 loop: CATSSEAYMGNTEAFF. In nucleotides, the CDR3 is TGTGCCACCTCGTCGGAGGCCTACATGGGGAACACTGAAGCTTTCTTT. The chain couples TRBV15 to TRBJ1-1; D is undetermined. Germline V lookup: CDR1 LNHNV, CDR2 YYDKDF (reference sequence). V was shortened by 8 bases and J by 1 base, with 20 bases between the two germline ends. This CDR3 is built from 16 residues.